In this sample, the clone carrying this TCR beta chain turned up a few times. Source study methods: Nucleated cell number was recorded as an estimate derived from reference gene primer amplification. Some clones are missing from TCRdb's copy, which holds only in-frame ones; the method was immunoSEQ multiplex PCR. V, J and clone size derive from that table, while D and trimming were established from the DNA sequence. Among some 260,000 clones listed, 65% to 85% were seen once. The sample originates from a study of blood T cell repertoires in COVID-19. Study context: T cells, B-cell-depleted T cells, or PBMCs supplied cDNA or gDNA.

Trimming cost V 4 bases and J 2 bases, with 15 bases left between them. The CDR3 is 16 amino acids. From germline, CDR1 is SGHAT and CDR2 FQNNGV. Input material: peripheral blood. The rearrangement uses TRBV11-2 and TRBJ2-1; tentatively, D is TRBD1 (5 bases). This clonotype was sampled from a woman aged 40 to 50 with active or convalescent COVID-19. The CDR3 loop is CASSSQGLDTYNEQFF. CDR3 in DNA: TGTGCCAGCAGCTCTCAGGGCCTAGACACCTACAATGAGCAGTTCTTC.